The T cell receptor beta chain described here comes from a study of shared clonotypes between healthy human individuals. A remark on this clone: A read error may produce the germline difference seen at one junction end.

Germline CDR1 is SEHNR and CDR2 is FQNEAQ (reference sequence). This CDR3 spans 11 amino acids. Donors included only healthy HIV-negative adults lacking recent acute infections or vaccinations. In the source study's methods: ImmunoSEQ supplied junction-only sequences lacking quality scores, so filtering was different. TCRdb's copy holds only in-frame clones and misses some; the assay was immunoSEQ multiplex PCR. V and J calls and clone size follow that table, whereas D and trimming were derived from the DNA. The sample consists of more than 2 million clones, roughly 95% of them appearing once. The chain uses TRBV7-9 and TRBJ2-7; D unresolved. Sample: naive CD4+ T cells sorted from blood. Subset reported: CD45RA+ positively selected. This TCR derives from a man younger than 35 in good health. The CDR3 loop is CASSLGPSKDF. The CDR3, as DNA: TGTGCCAGCAGCTTAGGGCCCAGTAAGGACTTC.